This T cell receptor beta chain was sequenced in a study of CD8+CD57+ T cells in acquired aplastic anemia. It was genomic DNA that served as the template for profiling TCR beta VDJ and CDR3. TCRdb reanalysed the reads using MiXCR and keeps one entry per CDR3 protein. The repertoire holds about 180,000 distinct CDR3 sequences, with just over 45% as singletons. V lost 6 bases and J lost 4, with 24 bases in between. The length of the CDR3 is 17 residues. Per germline, CDR1 MNHNS and CDR2 SASEGT. This clonotype was picked up many times. Source material: sorted CD4+, CD8+, or CD8+CD57+ T cells (not recorded which) from PBMCs. The J gene is TRBJ1-2, the V gene TRBV6-1; D gene unclear. The TCR sequence derives from a human donor in good health. CDR3 in amino acids: CASSRRTLSSLGYGYTF. The CDR3 bases are TGTGCCAGCAGCCGACGGACTCTGTCGTCGTTGGGCTATGGCTACACCTTC.